A selection of T cell receptor beta chains follows, all from one sample in a study of blood T cells in healthy people across ages. TCRdb redid the calling of the 5' RACE reads with MiXCR, one entry per CDR3 protein. The sample has roughly 1.5 million distinct CDR3 sequences; 35% to 45% are singletons. The sequenced material came from blood. Source of these receptors: a woman aged 18-29 years in good health. CDR3s include the opening cysteine and the closing phenylalanine or tryptophan.

v_call,j_call,cdr3_aa
TRBV20-1,-,CSAPDRHRVNYNEQYF
TRBV5-1,TRBJ1-4,CASSFEAGGSEKLFF
TRBV6-2/TRBV6-3,TRBJ2-1,CASSDQGRNNEQFF
TRBV9,TRBJ2-5,CARRWERVEETQYF
TRBV2,TRBJ2-5,CASSVNPRDSTEETQYF
TRBV20-1,TRBJ1-4,CSALDIGNEKLFF
TRBV12-3/TRBV12-4,TRBJ2-5,CASNGGQETQYF
TRBV6-2/TRBV6-3,TRBJ1-4,CASGGRTNEKLFF
TRBV7-9,TRBJ2-7,CASSATSGSYNEQYF
TRBV20-1,TRBJ2-2,CSAREFRKNTGELFF
TRBV20-1,TRBJ1-2,CSAIGQGEGMGTF
TRBV10-3,TRBJ1-1,CAISSDRGATEAFF
TRBV27,TRBJ2-7,CASSGQGYSYEQYF
TRBV5-1,TRBJ2-1,CASKDNHNEQFF
TRBV27,TRBJ1-1,CASSFGGGGTEAFF
TRBV27,TRBJ2-7,CASRPRIGYEQYF
TRBV20-1,TRBJ2-1,CSARSLLATNYNEQFF
TRBV20-1,TRBJ2-3,CSATGLVIDTQYF
TRBV12-3/TRBV12-4,TRBJ2-5,CASSLAARGSETQYF
TRBV6-1,TRBJ2-3,CASRSVRLAGSTDTQYF
TRBV20-1,TRBJ2-5,CSAGASNSGPQETQYF
TRBV27,TRBJ1-5,CASRFIGQGGNQPQHF
TRBV5-1,TRBJ2-5,CASSLGTAGETQYF